The entry below describes one T cell receptor (beta chain). Antigen unknown. Amplification of TCR alpha and beta CDR3 regions from RNA used iRepertoire nested multiplex PCR. TCRdb independently ran MiXCR on the multiplex PCR reads; one entry per CDR3 protein. The data hold approximately 130,000 distinct CDR3 sequences, with under 25% observed a single time. This entry is derived from a study of glioma-infiltrating T cells. Study-wide points: Tissue-blood divergence was below expectation in non-neoplastic patients, above in gliomas.

V lost 5 bases and J lost 5, with 10 bases in between. Germline CDR1 is SNHLY and CDR2 is FYNNEI. The CDR3 is made up of 13 amino acids. This receptor was obtained from a human donor with low-grade glioma or glioblastoma, undergoing nonglioma brain surgery, or in good health (not recorded which). This chain uses TRBV2 with TRBJ1-3; D is perhaps TRBD1 (5 bases). Sequencing was done on a sample of glioma tissue, nonneoplastic brain tissue, or PBMCs (not recorded which). Written as DNA, the CDR3 is TGTGCCAGCAGTCCCCAGGGCCGAAACACCATATATTTT. This encodes CASSPQGRNTIYF.